What follows are 30 T cell receptor beta chains derived from one specimen sequenced in a study of blood T cell repertoires in COVID-19. Clones were read by immunoSEQ multiplex PCR, and TCRdb kept only the in-frame ones, dropping some. This table has 240,000 or so clones, approximately 82% appearing once. The source material was peripheral blood. The receptor source for this set is a woman older than 75 with acute or convalescent COVID-19.

The chain joins TRBV7-2 to TRBJ2-2; D unclear. The CDR3 runs to 15 residues. With 1 base removed from V and 2 bases from J, the gap between germline ends came to 8 bases. Germline loops: CDR1 SGHTA, CDR2 FQGNSA. The chain's CDR3 is CASSLVLGNTGELFF. The CDR3 coding sequence is TGTGCCAGCAGCTTAGTGCTGGGCAACACCGGGGAGCTGTTTTTT.

This clone was observed a handful of times. This chain connects TRBV5-4 to TRBJ2-1; D is perhaps TRBD2 (6 bases). This CDR3 spans 13 amino acids. Germline-derived CDR1 and CDR2 are SGHNT and YYREEE (reference sequence). V lost 4 bases, J lost 6 bases, and 11 bases lay in between. The CDR3 DNA is TGTGCCAGCAGCCACCCTAGCGTCAATGAGCAGTTCTTC. Amino acids: CASSHPSVNEQFF.

The chain uses TRBV2 and TRBJ1-2, with a tentative D call TRBD1 (6 bases). The CDR3 loop spans 13 amino acids. V shed 7 bases and J shed 7 bases, with 16 bases lying between them. CDR1 and CDR2 from the germline V gene are SNHLY and FYNNEI. CDR3: CASTGRTESGYTF. CDR3 nucleotides: TGTGCCAGCACGGGTCGGACAGAGAGTGGCTACACCTTC. Using reference TRBV2 and TRBJ1-2 for the parts outside the CDR3, the full variable domain is EPEVTQTPSHQVTQMGQEVILRCVPISNHLYFYWYRQILGQKVEFLVSFYNNEISEKSEIFDDQFSVERPDGSNFTLKIRSTKLEDSAMYFCASTGRTESGYTFGSGTRLTVV.

Here the CDR3 DNA reads TGTGCCACCAGCACCAGGTCTAGGGGGTCCTACGAGCAGTACTTC. It codes for CATSTRSRGSYEQYF. This chain links TRBV15 with TRBJ2-7; possibly TRBD1 for D (6 bases). Per germline, CDR1 LNHNV and CDR2 YYDKDF (reference sequence). This CDR3 is built from 15 residues. V was clipped by 4 bases and J by 1 base, with 14 bases between them.

The genes are TRBV3-1 (or the pseudogene TRBV3-2) and TRBJ1-5; 8 bases are shared with TRBD1. The CDR3 is made up of 15 amino acids. V lost 0 bases to trimming and J lost 6 bases; unmatched junction nucleotides: 4. The germline CDR1 and CDR2 sequences are LGHDT and YNNKEL (reference sequence). The CDR3 nucleotides are TGTGCCAGCAGCCAAGAACGCAGGGGGCCTCAGCCCCAGCATTTT. Protein: CASSQERRGPQPQHF.

For the CDR3, the DNA is TGTGCCAGCAGTTTCTCAAGGGGAAGTGAAAAACTGTTTTTT. This codes for CASSFSRGSEKLFF. The rearrangement uses TRBV28 and TRBJ1-4, with D possibly being TRBD1 (5 bases). Germline V gives CDR1 MDHEN, CDR2 SYDVKM. The V end lost 3 bases, the J end lost 7 bases, and 12 bases lay between the germline ends. CDR3 size: 14 residues.

The chain employs TRBV21-1 and TRBJ2-7; TRBD2, the table's D call, was not compared with the DNA. TRBV21-1 is a recognized pseudogene. The CDR3 totals 16 residues. For the CDR3, the DNA is TGTGCCAGCAGCAAAGAAGGAGGGGTACTCCTATACGAGCAGTACTTC. Amino acids: CASSKEGGVLLYEQYF.

The chain links TRBV19 to TRBJ1-2; a weak D match, TRBD1 (5 bases). Germline V gene sequence: CDR1 LNHDA, CDR2 SQIVND (reference sequence). V dropped 1 base and J dropped 2 bases, with 20 bases sitting between them. This CDR3 contains 18 residues. The CDR3 loop reads CASSIGRTRSSPNYGYTF. In DNA form, the CDR3 reads TGTGCCAGTAGTATAGGGCGGACAAGATCCAGCCCGAACTATGGCTACACCTTC.

The V gene is TRBV4-1, the J gene TRBJ2-1; 13 nucleotides match TRBD2. Germline loops: CDR1 MGHRA, CDR2 YSYEKL. The V segment lost 0 bases and the J segment 6 bases; nucleotides outside the gene matches: 14. The CDR3 extends over 20 amino acids. CDR3 loop: CASSQEGLGTSGRASNEQFF. CDR3 nucleotides: TGCGCCAGCAGCCAAGAAGGGCTTGGAACTAGCGGGAGGGCGTCCAATGAGCAGTTCTTC.

The chain uses TRBV7-3 and TRBJ2-7; possible D gene TRBD1, 5 bases. The V gene lost 1 base and the J gene lost 4 bases, with 8 bases spanning the gap. This CDR3 spans 13 amino acids. CDR1 and CDR2 from the germline V gene are SGHTA and FQGTGA. CDR3 DNA: TGTGCCAGCAGCTTAAGGCAGGGATACGAGCAGTACTTC. Translation: CASSLRQGYEQYF.

This clone was detected once. J is TRBJ2-7 and V is TRBV6-2 or TRBV6-3, with D uncertain. The V end was cut by 0 bases, the J end by 6 bases, with 15 bases between. The CDR3 length is 15 residues. CDR1 is MNHEY and CDR2 is SVGEGT in the germline V gene. Here the CDR3 reads CASSYSTAALSEQYF. CDR3 sequence (DNA): TGTGCCAGCAGTTACTCCACAGCCGCGCTCTCCGAGCAGTACTTC.

This clone was observed once. The chain recombines TRBV18 with TRBJ1-1; TRBD1 matches at 7 bases. CDR3 length: 15 amino acids. V lost 3 bases and J lost 1; bases outside the gene matches: 5. The germline V gene encodes CDR1 KGHSH and CDR2 LQKENI. The CDR3 DNA reads TGTGCCAGCTCACCCGCCCACAGGGGGAACACTGAAGCTTTCTTT. As protein: CASSPAHRGNTEAFF. Looking up the rest from reference TRBV18 and TRBJ1-1 gives the full variable domain: NAGVMQNPRHLVRRRGQEARLRCSPMKGHSHVYWYRQLPEEGLKFMVYLQKENIIDESGMPKERFSAEFPKEGPSILRIQQVVRGDSAAYFCASSPAHRGNTEAFFGQGTRLTVV.

The chain recombines TRBV7-6 with TRBJ2-2, with 7 bases that match TRBD2. The CDR3 runs 15 residues. Germline CDR1 and CDR2: SGHVS and FNYEAQ. J was trimmed by 7 bases and V by 2 bases; bases with no gene match: 7. Here the CDR3 DNA reads TGTGCCAGCAGCTTACTCTCCGCGGGGGTCGGGGAGCTGTTTTTT. Translated: CASSLLSAGVGELFF. The complete variable domain, with remaining parts taken from reference TRBV7-6 and TRBJ2-2, reads GAGVSQSPRYKVTKRGQDVALRCDPISGHVSLYWYRQALGQGPEFLTYFNYEAQQDKSGLPNDRFSAERPEGSISTLTIQRTEQRDSAMYRCASSLLSAGVGELFFGEGSRLTVL.

V usage is TRBV27 and J usage is TRBJ2-1; 11 nucleotides match TRBD2. Germline V gene data show CDR1 as MNHEY and CDR2 as SMNVEV (reference sequence). The CDR3 totals 15 residues. Trimming took 3 bases from V and 8 from J; bases not matched to a gene: 6. In DNA form, the CDR3 reads TGTGCCAGCAGTTTTATCCTAGCGGGAGGCTATGAGCAGTTCTTC. The encoded protein is CASSFILAGGYEQFF.

This chain uses TRBV4-3 with TRBJ2-3; 8 nucleotides align to TRBD1. V trimming: 1 base; J trimming: 9 bases; junction bases outside the gene matches: 15. Germline-derived CDR1 and CDR2 are LGHNA and YSLEER. CDR3 length: 17 residues. DNA for the CDR3: TGCGCCAGCAGCCAAGCCGGGACAGGTTATGCAAGGAGGACGCAGTATTTT. The encoded protein is CASSQAGTGYARRTQYF.

The J gene is TRBJ2-1, the V gene TRBV23-1, with 8 positions matching TRBD2. TRBV23-1 is treated as an ORF (open reading frame) with a function not yet certain. The CDR3 length is 19 residues. Trimming at V came to 0 bases and at J to 5 bases, leaving 15 bases not matched to a gene. CDR3 in amino acids: CASSQSPRGGLGPNNEQFF. In nucleotides, the CDR3 is TGCGCCAGCAGTCAATCGCCTCGAGGGGGACTAGGTCCTAACAATGAGCAGTTCTTC.

The V call is TRBV7-2, the J call TRBJ1-6; 9 bases match TRBD1. CDR1 and CDR2 from the germline V gene are SGHTA and FQGNSA. V gave up 5 bases and J gave up 7 bases; unmatched junction bases: 6. The CDR3 covers 15 residues. CDR3: CASSLRTGVNSPLHF. The CDR3 DNA reads TGTGCCAGCAGCCTAAGGACAGGGGTGAATTCACCCCTCCACTTT.

This clone was counted a single time. CDR3 sequence reads: CASSPGGYTEAFF. The CDR3 nucleotides read TGTGCCAGCAGCCCGGGGGGGTACACTGAAGCTTTCTTT. The chain uses TRBV5-5 and TRBJ1-1; the D gene is possibly TRBD1 (5 bases). V was pared by 4 bases and J by 3 bases, with 10 bases between. The CDR3 consists of 13 residues. Germline lookup yields CDR1 SGHKS and CDR2 YYEKEE (reference sequence).

The chain uses TRBV6-6 and TRBJ1-1; D uncertain. V was trimmed by 5 bases and J by 3 bases, leaving 10 bases between them. Germline assignment: CDR1 MNHNY and CDR2 SVGAGI (reference sequence). The CDR3 covers 13 residues. The CDR3 nucleotides read TGTGCCAGCAGTCCGGGAATATACACTGAAGCTTTCTTT. Amino acids: CASSPGIYTEAFF.

The gene calls are TRBV6-2 or TRBV6-3 and TRBJ1-2; D possibly corresponds to TRBD1 (5 bases). With 6 bases removed from V and 1 base from J, the gap between germline ends came to 15 bases. Germline values: CDR1 MNHEY, CDR2 SVGEGT. The length of the CDR3 is 15 residues. For the CDR3, the DNA is TGTGCCAGCAGCGACCAGGGCCAACGTAACTATGGCTACACCTTC. Translation gives CASSDQGQRNYGYTF.

V usage is TRBV4-2 and J usage is TRBJ2-7; D might be TRBD2 (5 bases). The V gene's germline CDR1 is LGHNA and CDR2 YNFKEQ. CDR3 length: 12 amino acids. V lost 2 bases and J 4 bases, leaving 6 bases between the germline ends. The CDR3 DNA sequence: TGTGCCAGCAGCCAATCGGGGTACGAGCAGTACTTC. It specifies CASSQSGYEQYF.

DNA for the CDR3: TGTGCCAGCACCACAAGGCACGGCGGCGAGCAGTACTTC. Its translation is CASTTRHGGEQYF. The chain uses TRBV7-2 and TRBJ2-7; D not resolved. The V end was cut by 7 bases, the J end by 6 bases, with 16 bases between. The CDR3 is 13 amino acids. Per the germline V gene, CDR1 is SGHTA and CDR2 is FQGNSA.

The chain uses TRBV28 and TRBJ1-3; no firm D call. The V end was cut by 2 bases, the J end by 2 bases, with 10 bases between. CDR3 size: 15 residues. CDR1 MDHEN and CDR2 SYDVKM come from the germline V gene. CDR3 region: CASSLDPRTGNTIYF. CDR3 coding DNA: TGTGCCAGCAGTTTAGATCCCAGGACTGGAAACACCATATATTTT.

The V and J genes are TRBV25-1 and TRBJ2-7, with unresolved D. The CDR3 is made up of 13 amino acids. Trimming pared 2 bases from V and 4 bases from J, leaving 9 bases between. Per germline, CDR1 MGHDK and CDR2 SYGVNS. The CDR3 nucleotides read TGTGCCAGCAGTGAACTGCACAGATACGAGCAGTACTTC. Translating it yields CASSELHRYEQYF.

The chain joins TRBV7-2 to TRBJ2-2; D might be TRBD1 (5 bases). V lost 5 bases, J lost 4 bases, and 17 bases lay in between. Germline loops: CDR1 SGHTA, CDR2 FQGNSA. The CDR3 loop spans 16 amino acids. The CDR3 loop is CASSPTASRSTGELFF. In nucleotides, the CDR3 is TGTGCCAGCAGCCCGACAGCCTCAAGGAGCACCGGGGAGCTGTTTTTT.

The chain is built from TRBV7-6 and TRBJ2-5; the match to TRBD2 covers 7 bases. The CDR3 has 16 amino acids. Germline V gene sequence: CDR1 SGHVS, CDR2 FNYEAQ. V lost 4 bases to trimming and J lost 2 bases; unmatched junction nucleotides: 10. As DNA, the CDR3 is TGTGCCAGCAGCTCTTTGCGGGAGAGCCTTCAAGAGACCCAGTACTTC. The encoded protein is CASSSLRESLQETQYF.

CDR3 residues: CASRTGVDYGYTF. CDR3 sequence (DNA): TGTGCCAGCAGGACGGGGGTCGACTATGGCTACACCTTC. The genes are TRBV28 and TRBJ1-2; D possibly corresponds to TRBD1 (5 bases). The CDR3 is made up of 13 amino acids. From germline, CDR1 is MDHEN and CDR2 SYDVKM. V was shortened by 6 bases and J by 3 bases, with 11 bases between the two germline ends.

J is TRBJ2-7 and V is TRBV9; the match to TRBD2 covers 7 bases. V dropped 4 bases and J dropped 1; count of bases not matched to a gene: 8. Germline V CDR1 and CDR2: SGDLS, YYNGEE. The CDR3 contains 15 residues. The CDR3 loop reads CASSFGGSKSYEQYF. For the CDR3, the DNA is TGTGCCAGCAGCTTTGGCGGGAGTAAGTCCTACGAGCAGTACTTC.

CDR3 DNA sequence: TGTGCCAGCAGTTATCCGGCGGGAGCGGACGGGGAGCTGTTTTTT. It encodes CASSYPAGADGELFF. The rearrangement joins TRBV6-2 or TRBV6-3 to TRBJ2-2, with TRBD2 identical over 7 bases. Per the germline V gene, CDR1 is MNHEY and CDR2 is SVGEGT. Trimming took 3 bases from V and 7 from J; bases not matched to a gene: 8. The CDR3 contains 15 residues.

The chain employs TRBV19 and TRBJ1-4, with a weak D call TRBD1 (5 bases). The length of the CDR3 is 16 residues. Germline CDR1 is LNHDA and CDR2 is SQIVND (reference sequence). V was cut by 6 bases and J by 2 bases, with 16 bases left in between. The chain's CDR3 is CASSFSRGGTNEKLFF. The DNA for the CDR3 is TGTGCCAGTAGCTTTTCCCGGGGGGGGACTAATGAAAAACTGTTTTTT.